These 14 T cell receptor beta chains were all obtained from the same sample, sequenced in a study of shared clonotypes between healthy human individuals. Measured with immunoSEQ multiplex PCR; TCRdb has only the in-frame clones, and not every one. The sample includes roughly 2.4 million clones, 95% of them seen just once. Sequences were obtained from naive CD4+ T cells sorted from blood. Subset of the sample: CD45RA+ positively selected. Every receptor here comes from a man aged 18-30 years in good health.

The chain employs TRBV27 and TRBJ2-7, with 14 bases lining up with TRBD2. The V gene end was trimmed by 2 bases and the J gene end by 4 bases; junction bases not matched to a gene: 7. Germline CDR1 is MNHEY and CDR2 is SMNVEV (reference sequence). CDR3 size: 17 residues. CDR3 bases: TGTGCCAGCAGTTTACGGGGGACTAGCGGGGGAGTGTACGAGCAGTACTTC. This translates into CASSLRGTSGGVYEQYF.

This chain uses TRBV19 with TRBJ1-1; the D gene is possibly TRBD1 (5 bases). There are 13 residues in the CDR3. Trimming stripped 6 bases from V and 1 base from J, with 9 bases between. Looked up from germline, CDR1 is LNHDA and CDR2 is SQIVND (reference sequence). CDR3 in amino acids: CASRDTSNTEAFF. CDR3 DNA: TGTGCCAGTAGGGACACTTCGAACACTGAAGCTTTCTTT.

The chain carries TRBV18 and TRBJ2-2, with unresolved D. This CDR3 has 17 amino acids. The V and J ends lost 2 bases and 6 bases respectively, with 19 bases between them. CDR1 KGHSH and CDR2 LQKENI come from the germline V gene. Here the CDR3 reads CASSPITDSDSAGELFF. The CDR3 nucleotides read TGTGCCAGCTCACCAATAACGGATTCCGATTCTGCCGGGGAGCTGTTTTTT.

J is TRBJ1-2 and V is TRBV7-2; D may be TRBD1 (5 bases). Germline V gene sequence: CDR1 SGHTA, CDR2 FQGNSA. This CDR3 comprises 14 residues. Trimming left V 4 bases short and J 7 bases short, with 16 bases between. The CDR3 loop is CASSSPGGTGGYTF. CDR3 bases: TGTGCCAGCAGCTCTCCGGGTGGGACCGGTGGCTACACCTTC.

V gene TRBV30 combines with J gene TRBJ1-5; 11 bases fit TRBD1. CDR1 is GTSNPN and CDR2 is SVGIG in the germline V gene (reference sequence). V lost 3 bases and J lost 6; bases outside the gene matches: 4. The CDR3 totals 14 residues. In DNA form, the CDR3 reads TGTGCCTGGAGCGGACAGGGGGCCTTTCAGCCCCAGCATTTT. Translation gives CAWSGQGAFQPQHF.

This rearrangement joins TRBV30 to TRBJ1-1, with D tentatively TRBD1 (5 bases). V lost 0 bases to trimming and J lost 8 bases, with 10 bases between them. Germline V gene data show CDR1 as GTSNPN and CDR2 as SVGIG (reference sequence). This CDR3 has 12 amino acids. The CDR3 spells CAWSVLGHEAFF. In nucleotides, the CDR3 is TGTGCCTGGAGTGTACTGGGGCACGAAGCTTTCTTT.

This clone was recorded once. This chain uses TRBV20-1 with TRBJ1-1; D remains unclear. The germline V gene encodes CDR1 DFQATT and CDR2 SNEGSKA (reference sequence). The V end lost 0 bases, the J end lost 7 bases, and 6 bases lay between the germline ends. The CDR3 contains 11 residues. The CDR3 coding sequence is TGCAGTGCTAGAGATCTTGTTGAAGCTTTCTTT. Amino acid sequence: CSARDLVEAFF.

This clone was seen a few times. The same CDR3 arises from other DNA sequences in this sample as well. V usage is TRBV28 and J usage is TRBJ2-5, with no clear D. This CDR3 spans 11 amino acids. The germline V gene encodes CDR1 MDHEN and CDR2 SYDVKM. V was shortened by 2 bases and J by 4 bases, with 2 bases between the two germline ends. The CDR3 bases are TGTGCCAGCAGTTTAGGAGAGACCCAGTACTTC. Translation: CASSLGETQYF. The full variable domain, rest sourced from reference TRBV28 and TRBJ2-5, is DVKVTQSSRYLVKRTGEKVFLECVQDMDHENMFWYRQDPGLGLRLIYFSYDVKMKEKGDIPEGYSVSREKKERFSLILESASTNQTSMYLCASSLGETQYFGPGTRLLVL.

CDR3 region: CASSVGVYGYTF. CDR3 nucleotides: TGTGCCAGCAGCGTAGGGGTCTATGGCTACACCTTC. The rearrangement joins TRBV9 to TRBJ1-2; D gene uncertain. Germline assignment: CDR1 SGDLS and CDR2 YYNGEE. V dropped 0 bases and J dropped 4 bases, with 4 bases sitting between them. The CDR3 has 12 amino acids.

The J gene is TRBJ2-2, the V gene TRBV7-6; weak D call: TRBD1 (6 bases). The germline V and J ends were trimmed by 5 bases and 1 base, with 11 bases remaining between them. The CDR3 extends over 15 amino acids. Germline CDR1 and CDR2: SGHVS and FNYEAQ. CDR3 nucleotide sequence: TGTGCCAGCAGCCCCCAGACAGGGAACACCGGGGAGCTGTTTTTT. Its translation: CASSPQTGNTGELFF.

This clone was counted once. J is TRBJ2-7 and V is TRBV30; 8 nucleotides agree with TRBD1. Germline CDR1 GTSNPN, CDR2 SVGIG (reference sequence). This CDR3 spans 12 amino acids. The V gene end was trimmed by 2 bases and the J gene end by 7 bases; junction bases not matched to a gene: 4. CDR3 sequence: CAWSRQGREQYF. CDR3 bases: TGTGCCTGGAGTAGACAGGGGCGAGAGCAGTACTTC.

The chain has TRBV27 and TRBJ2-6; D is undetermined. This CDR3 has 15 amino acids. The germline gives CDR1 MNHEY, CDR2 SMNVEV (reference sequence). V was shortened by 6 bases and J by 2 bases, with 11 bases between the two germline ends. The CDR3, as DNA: TGTGCCAGCAGCCGATTGGGTACTGGGGCCAACGTCCTGACTTTC. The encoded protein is CASSRLGTGANVLTF.

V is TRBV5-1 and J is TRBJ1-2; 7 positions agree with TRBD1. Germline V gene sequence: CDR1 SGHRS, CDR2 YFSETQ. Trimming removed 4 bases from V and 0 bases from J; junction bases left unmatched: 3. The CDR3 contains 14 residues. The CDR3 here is CASSPDRANYGYTF. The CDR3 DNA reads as TGCGCCAGCAGCCCCGACAGGGCTAACTATGGCTACACCTTC. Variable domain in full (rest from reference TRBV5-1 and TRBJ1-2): KAGVTQTPRYLIKTRGQQVTLSCSPISGHRSVSWYQQTPGQGLQFLFEYFSETQRNKGNFPGRFSGRQFSNSRSEMNVSTLELGDSALYLCASSPDRANYGYTFGSGTRLTVV.

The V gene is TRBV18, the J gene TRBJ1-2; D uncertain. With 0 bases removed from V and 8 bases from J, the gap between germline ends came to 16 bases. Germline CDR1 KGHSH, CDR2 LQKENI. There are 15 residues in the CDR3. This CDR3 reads CASSPPSGLSRGYTF. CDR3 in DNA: TGTGCCAGCTCACCACCGAGTGGGCTGAGTCGAGGCTACACCTTC.